The TCR beta chain described here comes from a study of PD-L1 blockade in urothelial cancer. Study at large: Median T cell yield per blood sample was 141,255 cells.

Sequencing used immunoSEQ multiplex PCR; TCRdb keeps in-frame clones, though not all of them. The table has approximately 90,000 clones, 65% to 85% seen once. Time point specified: pretreatment peripheral blood. This CDR3 comprises 12 residues. V lost 10 bases to trimming and J lost 6 bases; unmatched junction nucleotides: 2. The germline CDR1 and CDR2 sequences are ENHRY and SYGVKD. The sample was PBMCs, taken around atezolizumab (anti-PD-L1) treatment. The V call is TRBV10-3, the J call TRBJ2-2; 10 nucleotides line up with TRBD2. The source is a man aged 60 to 69 with urothelial cancer. This chain's CDR3 is CASSGGAGELFF. As DNA, the CDR3 is TGTGCCAGCAGCGGGGGGGCCGGGGAGCTGTTTTTT.